The TCR beta chain described here comes from a study of T cell responses to AZD1222 COVID-19 vaccine. Study results and caveats: Receipt of two AZD1222 doses was followed by a rise in Spike-specific TCR breadth and depth. In all cases, repertoires were sampled only after the peak T cell response.

Trimming removed 7 bases from V and 6 bases from J, with 13 bases in between. The CDR3 runs to 13 residues. Germline-derived CDR1 and CDR2 are GTSNPN and SVGIG (reference sequence). Here immunoSEQ multiplex PCR was the method, and the copy in TCRdb shows in-frame clones only, minus some. The sample contains about 200,000 clones, more than 90% of which appear only once. Comments on this clone: Its antigen is not identified.

The specimen comprised peripheral blood, sampled 28 days after the second dose of the MenACWY control vaccine. This receptor was taken from an adult who received the MenACWY meningococcal vaccine as a control. The chain is built from TRBV30 and TRBJ1-6; D is uncertain. The CDR3 region is CAFWAASNSPLHF. CDR3 nucleotides: TGTGCCTTCTGGGCCGCTTCTAATTCACCCCTCCACTTT.